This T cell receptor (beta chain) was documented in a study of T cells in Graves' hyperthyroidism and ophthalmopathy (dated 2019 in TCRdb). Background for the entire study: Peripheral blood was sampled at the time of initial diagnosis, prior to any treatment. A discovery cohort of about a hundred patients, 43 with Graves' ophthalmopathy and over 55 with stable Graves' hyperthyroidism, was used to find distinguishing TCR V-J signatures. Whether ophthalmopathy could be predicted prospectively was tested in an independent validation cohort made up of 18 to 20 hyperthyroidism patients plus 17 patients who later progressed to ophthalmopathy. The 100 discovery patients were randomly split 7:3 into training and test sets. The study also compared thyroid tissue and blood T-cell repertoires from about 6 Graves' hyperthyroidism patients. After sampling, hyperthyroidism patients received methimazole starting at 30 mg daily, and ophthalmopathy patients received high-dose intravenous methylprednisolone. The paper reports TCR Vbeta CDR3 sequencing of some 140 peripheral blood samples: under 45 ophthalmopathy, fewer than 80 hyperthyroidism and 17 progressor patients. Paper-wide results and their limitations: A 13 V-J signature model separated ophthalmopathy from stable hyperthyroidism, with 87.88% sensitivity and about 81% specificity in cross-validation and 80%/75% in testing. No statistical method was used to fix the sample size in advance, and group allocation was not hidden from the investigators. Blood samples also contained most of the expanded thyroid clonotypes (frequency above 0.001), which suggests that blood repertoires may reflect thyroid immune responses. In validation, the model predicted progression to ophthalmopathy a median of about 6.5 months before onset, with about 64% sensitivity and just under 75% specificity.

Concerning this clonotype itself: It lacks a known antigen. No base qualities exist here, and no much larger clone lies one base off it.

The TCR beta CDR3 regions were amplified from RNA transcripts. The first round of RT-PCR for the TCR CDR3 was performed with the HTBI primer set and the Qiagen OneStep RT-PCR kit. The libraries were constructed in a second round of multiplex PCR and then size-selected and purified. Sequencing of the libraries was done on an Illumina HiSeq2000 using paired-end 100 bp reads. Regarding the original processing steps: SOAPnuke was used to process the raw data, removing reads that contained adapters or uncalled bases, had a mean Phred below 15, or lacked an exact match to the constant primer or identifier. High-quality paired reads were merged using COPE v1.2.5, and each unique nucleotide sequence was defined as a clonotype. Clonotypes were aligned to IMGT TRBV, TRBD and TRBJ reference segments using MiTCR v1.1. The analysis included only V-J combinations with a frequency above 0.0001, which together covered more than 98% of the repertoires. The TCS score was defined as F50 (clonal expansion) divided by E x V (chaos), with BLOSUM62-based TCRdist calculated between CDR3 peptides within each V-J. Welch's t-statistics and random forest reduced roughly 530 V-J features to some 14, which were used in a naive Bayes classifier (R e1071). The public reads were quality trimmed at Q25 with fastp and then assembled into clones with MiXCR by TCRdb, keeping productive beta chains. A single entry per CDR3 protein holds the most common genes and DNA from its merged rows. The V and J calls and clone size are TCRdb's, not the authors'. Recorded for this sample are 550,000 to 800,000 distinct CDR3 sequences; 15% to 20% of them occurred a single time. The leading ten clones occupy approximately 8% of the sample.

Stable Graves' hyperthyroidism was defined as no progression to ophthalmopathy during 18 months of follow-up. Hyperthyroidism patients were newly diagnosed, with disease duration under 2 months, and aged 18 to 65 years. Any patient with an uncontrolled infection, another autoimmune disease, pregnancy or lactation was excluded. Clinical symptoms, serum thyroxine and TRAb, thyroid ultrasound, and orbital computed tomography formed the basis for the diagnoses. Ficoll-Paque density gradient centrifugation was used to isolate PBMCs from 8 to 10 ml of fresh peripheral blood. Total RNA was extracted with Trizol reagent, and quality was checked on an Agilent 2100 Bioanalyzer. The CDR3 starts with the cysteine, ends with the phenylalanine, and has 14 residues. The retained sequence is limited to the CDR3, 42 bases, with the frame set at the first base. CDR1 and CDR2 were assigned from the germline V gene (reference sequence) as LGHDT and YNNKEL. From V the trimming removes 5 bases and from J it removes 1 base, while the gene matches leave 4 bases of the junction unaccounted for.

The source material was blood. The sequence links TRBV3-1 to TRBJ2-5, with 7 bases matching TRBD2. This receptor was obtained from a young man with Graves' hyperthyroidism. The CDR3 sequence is CASSTWTSQETQYF. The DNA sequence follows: TGTGCCAGCAGCACCTGGACTAGCCAAGAGACCCAGTACTTC.